This TCR beta chain was identified in a study of shared clonotypes between healthy human individuals. The length of the CDR3 is 15 residues. Germline V CDR1 and CDR2: SGHTA, FQGNSA. Trimming cost V 2 bases and J 9 bases; bases outside gene matches: 5. All of the donors resided in Nashville, Tennessee, and each was a Caucasian adult. Researchers partitioned CD4+ cells into CD45RA+ naive and CD45RA-negative memory subsets. Only in-frame clones appear in the TCRdb table, and some are missing; sequencing was by immunoSEQ multiplex PCR. The sample contains more than 1.2 million clones, around 98.5% of which appear only once. This clone was seen only once.

This TCR came from a man aged 25 to 40 in good health. The chain couples TRBV7-2 to TRBJ2-1; 12 nucleotides line up with TRBD2. Sequences were obtained from naive CD4+ T cells sorted from blood. Subset meaning: CD45RA+ positively selected. The CDR3 nucleotides read TGTGCCAGCAGCTTACGACTAGCGGGAGCCGGTGAGCAGTTCTTC. Translation: CASSLRLAGAGEQFF.